The rows below give T cell receptor beta chains drawn from one sample of a study of memory CD4+ T cells and cytomegalovirus serostatus. Method: immunoSEQ multiplex PCR; TCRdb's copy keeps in-frame clones and lacks some. The table shows under 55,000 clones, with 60% to 85% occurring only once. The sample comprised memory CD4+ T cells from blood. The receptors originated from an adult in good health and CMV-seropositive. The CDR3 runs from the conserved cysteine through the conserved F or W. D genes are given only for firm matches. Clone size appears in some rows only: once, few, many, or a class for an expanded clone.

DNA,CDR3,J,size,D,V
TGTGCCTGGAGTACAGGGGTCTCTGGGGCCAACGTCCTGACTTTC,CAWSTGVSGANVLTF,TRBJ2-6,NA,TRBD1,TRBV30
TGTGCCAGCAGCTCTGAATCGGACACTGAAGCTTTCTTT,CASSSESDTEAFF,TRBJ1-1,NA,NA,TRBV7-2
TGTGCCAGCAGTTCCCACGGTACATCGAACACTGAAGCTTTCTTT,CASSSHGTSNTEAFF,TRBJ1-1,NA,NA,TRBV6-5
TGTGCCAGCAGCTTAGGGGGGTTTAACACTGAAGCTTTCTTT,CASSLGGFNTEAFF,TRBJ1-1,NA,NA,TRBV7-2
TGTGCCAGCAGCTTAGCCCGAGGGGGTAATTTTAAGCGCAATGAGCAGTTCTTC,CASSLARGGNFKRNEQFF,TRBJ2-1,NA,NA,TRBV11-2
TGTGCCAGCAACCCGACAGGGGGATACGAGCAGTACTTC,CASNPTGGYEQYF,TRBJ2-7,once,TRBD1,TRBV7-9
TGTGCCAGCAGTTACCCGGGACAGTCCATCTACGAGCAGTACTTC,CASSYPGQSIYEQYF,TRBJ2-7,NA,TRBD1,TRBV6-5
TGTGCCAGTAGGAGGGACAGGGCTATGAACACTGAAGCTTTCTTT,CASRRDRAMNTEAFF,TRBJ1-1,NA,TRBD1,TRBV19
TGTGCCAGCAGTTACTCCGGGCCGCTCGAGCAGTACTTC,CASSYSGPLEQYF,TRBJ2-7,NA,NA,TRBV6-5
TGTGCCAGCCAGACAGGGGGTAGCAATCAGCCCCAGCATTTT,CASQTGGSNQPQHF,TRBJ1-5,few,TRBD1,TRBV2
TGTGCCAGCAGCCCAGGTCTAGGGACACTCACTGAAGCTTTCTTT,CASSPGLGTLTEAFF,TRBJ1-1,NA,NA,TRBV11-2
TGTGCCAGCAGCGGGACTCTCAGCCGCTCCTCGTGGGAGACCCAGTACTTC,CASSGTLSRSSWETQYF,TRBJ2-5,NA,NA,TRBV9
TGCGCCAGCAGCCAAGATCGGCTAGCGGGGAAGACCGGGGAGCTGTTTTTT,CASSQDRLAGKTGELFF,TRBJ2-2,NA,TRBD2,TRBV4-3
TGTGCCAGCAGCTTTCGAACAAGCGAGCAGTACTTC,CASSFRTSEQYF,TRBJ2-7,NA,NA,TRBV5-4